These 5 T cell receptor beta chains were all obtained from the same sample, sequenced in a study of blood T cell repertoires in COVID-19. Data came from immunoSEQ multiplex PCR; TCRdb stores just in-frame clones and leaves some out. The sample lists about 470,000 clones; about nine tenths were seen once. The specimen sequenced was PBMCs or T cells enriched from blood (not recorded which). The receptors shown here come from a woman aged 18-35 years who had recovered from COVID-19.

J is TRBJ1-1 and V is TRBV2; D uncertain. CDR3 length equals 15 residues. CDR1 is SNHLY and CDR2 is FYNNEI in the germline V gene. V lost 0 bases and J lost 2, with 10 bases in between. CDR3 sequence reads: CASSEARHRNTEAFF. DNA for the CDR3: TGTGCCAGCAGTGAAGCGCGGCATCGAAACACTGAAGCTTTCTTT.

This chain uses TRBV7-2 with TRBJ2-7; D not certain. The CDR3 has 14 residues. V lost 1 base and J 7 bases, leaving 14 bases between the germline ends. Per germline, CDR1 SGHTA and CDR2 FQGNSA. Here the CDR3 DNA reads TGTGCCAGCAGCTTAGGCGGATCCTCGAGGGAGCAGTACTTC. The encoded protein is CASSLGGSSREQYF.

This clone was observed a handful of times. The CDR3 bases are TGTGCCAGCAGTTTACGGGGGGTTGGAAACACCATATATTTT. Its translation is CASSLRGVGNTIYF. The chain couples TRBV28 to TRBJ1-3; D possibly corresponds to TRBD1 (5 bases). This CDR3 is 14 amino acids long. Germline V gene data show CDR1 as MDHEN and CDR2 as SYDVKM. The V gene lost 2 bases and the J gene lost 3 bases, with 8 bases spanning the gap. Together with reference TRBV28 and TRBJ1-3, the CDR3 gives the full variable domain: DVKVTQSSRYLVKRTGEKVFLECVQDMDHENMFWYRQDPGLGLRLIYFSYDVKMKEKGDIPEGYSVSREKKERFSLILESASTNQTSMYLCASSLRGVGNTIYFGEGSWLTVV.

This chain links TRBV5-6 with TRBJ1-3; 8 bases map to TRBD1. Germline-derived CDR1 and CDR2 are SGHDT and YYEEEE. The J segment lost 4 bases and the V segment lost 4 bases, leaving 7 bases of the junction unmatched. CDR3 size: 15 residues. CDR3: CASSRSGTGGNTIYF. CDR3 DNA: TGTGCCAGCAGCCGGTCCGGGACAGGCGGAAACACCATATATTTT.

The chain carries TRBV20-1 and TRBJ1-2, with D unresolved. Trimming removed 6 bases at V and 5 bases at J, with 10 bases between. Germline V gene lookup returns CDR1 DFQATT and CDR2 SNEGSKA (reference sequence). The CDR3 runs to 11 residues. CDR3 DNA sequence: TGCAGTGCGATGGGAGGGTATGGCTACACCTTC. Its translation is CSAMGGYGYTF.